Shown below are 12 T cell receptor beta chains from a single sample sequenced in a study of vaccination effects on CD4 cells after COVID-19. With the ViraFEST assay, the study expanded antigen-specific CD4+ T cells using viral peptide pools, then sequenced them. Investigators separated out CD4+ T cells once around 10 days of culture had passed. The individual was infected with SARS-CoV-2 between March and December 2020, as confirmed by PCR. Each participant was given two doses of one vaccine (BNT162b2 or mRNA-1273). Their target antigens are unknown. Generated by immunoSEQ multiplex PCR, the TCRdb table keeps only in-frame clones and is missing some. The sample yields fewer than 15,000 clones, roughly three quarters seen once. Sample: CD4+ T cells from PBMCs cultured with HCoV-NL63 spike peptides, taken after COVID-19 vaccination. These receptors were obtained from a human donor who had a prior SARS-CoV-2 infection.

The chain is built from TRBV6-6 and TRBJ2-1; TRBD2 matches 7 bases. The V and J ends lost 6 bases and 0 bases, in that order; junction bases with no gene match: 5. This CDR3 comprises 15 residues. Germline V gene sequence: CDR1 MNHNY, CDR2 SVGAGI (reference sequence). Written as DNA, the CDR3 is TGTGCCAGCAGGAGAAGCGGGGACTCCTACAATGAGCAGTTCTTC. Amino acid sequence: CASRRSGDSYNEQFF.

The chain employs TRBV6-5 and TRBJ1-1; 7 nucleotides match TRBD1. The V and J ends lost 8 bases and 0 bases, in that order; junction bases with no gene match: 6. CDR3 size: 14 residues. The germline gives CDR1 MNHEY, CDR2 SVGAGI. CDR3 DNA: TGTGCCAGCGCGACAGGGAGAATGAACACTGAAGCTTTCTTT. It is translated as CASATGRMNTEAFF.

The rearrangement uses TRBV14 and TRBJ1-1, with TRBD1 identical over 8 bases. This CDR3 region has 15 residues. Looked up from germline, CDR1 is SGHDN and CDR2 is FVKESK. With V trimmed by 3 bases and J by 4 bases, 7 bases remained unmatched. The CDR3 DNA reads TGTGCCAGCAGCCAGATGACAGGGGCAGGCACTGAAGCTTTCTTT. This encodes CASSQMTGAGTEAFF.

The J gene is TRBJ2-5, the V gene TRBV3-1 (or the pseudogene TRBV3-2); 13 bases are shared with TRBD2. Germline V gene lookup returns CDR1 LGHDT and CDR2 YNNKEL (reference sequence). The trim removed 5 bases at V and 9 bases at J, leaving 18 bases unmatched. The CDR3 sequence is 18 residues long. CDR3: CASSSRWTSGSLIGSQYF. The CDR3, as DNA: TGTGCCAGCAGCTCGAGATGGACTAGCGGGAGCCTGATCGGGTCCCAGTACTTC.

J is TRBJ2-7 and V is TRBV18; the D gene is possibly TRBD1 (6 bases). V dropped 6 bases and J dropped 5 bases, with 11 bases sitting between them. The CDR3 is 12 amino acids. Germline CDR1 and CDR2: KGHSH and LQKENI. The CDR3 region is CASSEQGNEQYF. Written as DNA, the CDR3 is TGTGCCAGCTCGGAACAGGGCAACGAGCAGTACTTC.

The V and J genes are TRBV5-6 and TRBJ2-5; no definite D call. Deletions cut 4 bases from V and 2 bases from J, with 12 bases between. Germline V lookup: CDR1 SGHDT, CDR2 YYEEEE. The CDR3 is 14 amino acids. In DNA form, the CDR3 reads TGTGCCAGCAGCACCTTTGTTACTCAAGAGACCCAGTACTTC. Its protein is CASSTFVTQETQYF.

V is TRBV5-4 and J is TRBJ2-3, with TRBD2 identical over 8 bases. CDR3 length equals 17 residues. CDR1 is SGHNT and CDR2 is YYREEE in the germline V gene (reference sequence). V shed 2 bases, J shed 6 bases, and the junction held 14 bases outside the gene matches. CDR3 residues: CASSFEATSGGADTQYF. CDR3 DNA: TGTGCCAGCAGCTTCGAGGCAACGTCGGGGGGGGCGGATACGCAGTATTTT.

This clone has more than one count but fewer than ten. This chain uses TRBV5-1 with TRBJ2-1; 12 bases line up with TRBD2. CDR3 length: 16 residues. Trimming at V came to 6 bases and at J to 6 bases, leaving 10 bases not matched to a gene. Germline V gene lookup returns CDR1 SGHRS and CDR2 YFSETQ. CDR3 DNA: TGCGCCAGCACACCGATAGGACTAGCGGGGACCAATGAGCAGTTCTTC. This translates into CASTPIGLAGTNEQFF.

The chain employs TRBV6-5 and TRBJ2-1; the D gene could be TRBD1 or TRBD2 (6 bases each). The CDR3 is 15 residues long. V was shortened by 5 bases and J by 16 bases, with 27 bases between the two germline ends. Germline CDR1 reads MNHEY; CDR2 reads SVGAGI. The CDR3 region is CASSPGGGRQAQRFF. CDR3 nucleotides: TGTGCCAGCAGTCCCGGAGGGGGGAGACAGGCCCAACGTTTCTTC.

The V call is TRBV5-1, the J call TRBJ1-1, with 8 bases that match TRBD1. From germline, CDR1 is SGHRS and CDR2 YFSETQ. Germline trimming cut 4 bases from V and 4 bases from J; bases unmatched to any gene: 6. The CDR3 sequence is 14 residues long. The CDR3 reads CASSATGGSTEAFF. The CDR3 DNA reads as TGCGCCAGCAGCGCTACAGGGGGGAGCACTGAAGCTTTCTTT.

By frequency in the sample, this clone is large. V gene TRBV30 combines with J gene TRBJ2-7; D ambiguous. The CDR3 has 12 residues. Between the trimmed V and J ends, which lost 0 bases and 3 bases, there was a span of 6 bases. Per the germline V gene, CDR1 is GTSNPN and CDR2 is SVGIG (reference sequence). CDR3 sequence reads: CAWSVVHYEQYF. CDR3 nucleotide sequence: TGTGCCTGGAGTGTAGTACACTACGAGCAGTACTTC.

This chain links TRBV19 with TRBJ2-1; D unclear. CDR1 is LNHDA, CDR2 SQIVND, per germline (reference sequence). The CDR3 runs 16 residues. The germline V and J ends were trimmed by 3 bases and 0 bases, with 12 bases remaining between them. The CDR3 loop is CASSINRASSYNEQFF. The CDR3, as DNA: TGTGCCAGTAGTATTAACCGGGCCTCCTCCTACAATGAGCAGTTCTTC.